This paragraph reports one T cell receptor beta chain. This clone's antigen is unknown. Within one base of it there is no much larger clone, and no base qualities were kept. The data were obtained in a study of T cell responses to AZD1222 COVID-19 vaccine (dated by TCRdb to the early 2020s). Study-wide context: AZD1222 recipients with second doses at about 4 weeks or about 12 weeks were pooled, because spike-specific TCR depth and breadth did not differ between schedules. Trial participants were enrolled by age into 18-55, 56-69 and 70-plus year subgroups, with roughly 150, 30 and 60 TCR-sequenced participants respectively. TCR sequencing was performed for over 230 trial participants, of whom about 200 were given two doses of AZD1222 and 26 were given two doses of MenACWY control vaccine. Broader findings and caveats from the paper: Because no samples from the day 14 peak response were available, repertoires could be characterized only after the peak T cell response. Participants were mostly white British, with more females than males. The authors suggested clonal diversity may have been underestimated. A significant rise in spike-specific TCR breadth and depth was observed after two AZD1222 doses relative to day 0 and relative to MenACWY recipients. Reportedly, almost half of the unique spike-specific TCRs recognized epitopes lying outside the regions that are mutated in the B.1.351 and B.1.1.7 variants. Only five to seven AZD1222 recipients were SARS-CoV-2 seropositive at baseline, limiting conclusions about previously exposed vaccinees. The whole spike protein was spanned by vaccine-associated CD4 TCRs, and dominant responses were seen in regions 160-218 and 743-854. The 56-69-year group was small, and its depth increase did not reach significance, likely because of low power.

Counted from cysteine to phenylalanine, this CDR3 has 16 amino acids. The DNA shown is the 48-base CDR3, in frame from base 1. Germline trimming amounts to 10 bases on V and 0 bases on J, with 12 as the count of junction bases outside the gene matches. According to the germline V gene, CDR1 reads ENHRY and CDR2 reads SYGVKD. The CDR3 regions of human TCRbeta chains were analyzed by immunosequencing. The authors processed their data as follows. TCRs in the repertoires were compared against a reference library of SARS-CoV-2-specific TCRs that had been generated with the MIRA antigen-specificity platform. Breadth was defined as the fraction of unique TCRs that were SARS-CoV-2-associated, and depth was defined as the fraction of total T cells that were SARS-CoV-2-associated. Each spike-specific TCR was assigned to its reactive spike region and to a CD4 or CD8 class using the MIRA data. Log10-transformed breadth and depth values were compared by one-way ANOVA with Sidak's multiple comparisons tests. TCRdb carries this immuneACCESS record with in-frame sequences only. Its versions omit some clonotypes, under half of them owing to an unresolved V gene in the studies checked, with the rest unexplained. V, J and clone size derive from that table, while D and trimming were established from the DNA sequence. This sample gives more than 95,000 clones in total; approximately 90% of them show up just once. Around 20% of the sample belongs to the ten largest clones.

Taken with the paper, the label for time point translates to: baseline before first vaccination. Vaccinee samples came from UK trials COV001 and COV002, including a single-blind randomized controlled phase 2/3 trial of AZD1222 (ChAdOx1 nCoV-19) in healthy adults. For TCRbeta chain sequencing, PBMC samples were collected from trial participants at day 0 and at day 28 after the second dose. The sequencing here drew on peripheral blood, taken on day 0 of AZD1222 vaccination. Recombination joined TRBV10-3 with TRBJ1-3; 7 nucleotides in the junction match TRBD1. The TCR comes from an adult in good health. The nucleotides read TGTGCCACCGCCTGGCCAGGGGGAATCTCTGGAAACACCATATATTTT. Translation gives CATAWPGGISGNTIYF.